Following are 16 T cell receptor beta chains from one sample sequenced in a study of blood T cell repertoires in COVID-19. The data were produced by immunoSEQ multiplex PCR, yet TCRdb's version contains in-frame clones alone and is incomplete. Seen here are some 220,000 clones, less than 85% observed once, and the top ten hold more than 7%. The sequenced sample consisted of peripheral blood. These receptors were taken from a woman aged 65 to 85 with acute or convalescent COVID-19.

This chain uses TRBV12-3 or TRBV12-4 with TRBJ1-2; 9 nucleotides align to TRBD1. V lost 7 bases and J lost 6; bases outside the gene matches: 6. CDR3 length: 13 amino acids. The CDR3 region has the DNA TGTGCCAGCACCCCCGGGACAGGGCATGGCTACACCTTC. It encodes CASTPGTGHGYTF.

J is TRBJ2-4 and V is TRBV11-2; unclear D gene. The CDR3 consists of 14 residues. Germline CDR1 is SGHAT and CDR2 is FQNNGV. Trimming cost V 1 base and J 0 bases, with 4 bases left between them. In DNA, the CDR3 is TGTGCCAGCAGCTTAGCCCTAGCCAAAAACATTCAGTACTTC. Protein: CASSLALAKNIQYF.

The chain has TRBV7-9 and TRBJ1-1; D is unresolved. Trimming stripped 5 bases from V and 4 bases from J, with 17 bases between. Per the germline V gene, CDR1 is SEHNR and CDR2 is FQNEAQ (reference sequence). This CDR3 has 15 amino acids. The CDR3 spells CASSTQSEGRTEAFF. The CDR3 DNA reads as TGTGCCAGCAGCACCCAGTCGGAGGGCCGCACTGAAGCTTTCTTT.

CDR3 in DNA: TGTGCCAGCAGCTTAGGCGGACTAGGTTACGAGCAGTACTTC. Protein: CASSLGGLGYEQYF. The chain has TRBV11-2 and TRBJ2-7, with TRBD2 identical over 7 bases. J was trimmed by 4 bases and V by 1 base; bases with no gene match: 4. The CDR3 is 14 amino acids. Germline V gene data show CDR1 as SGHAT and CDR2 as FQNNGV.

The chain joins TRBV5-8 to TRBJ2-3; the match to TRBD1 covers 9 bases. The CDR3 covers 16 residues. V was clipped by 0 bases and J by 6 bases; unmatched bases: 8. Germline CDR1 reads SGHTS; CDR2 reads YDEGEE. The CDR3 sequence is CASSLGGQGRADTQYF. The CDR3 nucleotides read TGTGCCAGCAGCTTGGGAGGACAGGGGAGGGCGGATACGCAGTATTTT.

This clone was counted a single time. V is TRBV7-3 and J is TRBJ2-1; 7 bases agree with TRBD2. V lost 5 bases, J lost 6 bases, and 13 bases stayed unmatched. The CDR3 runs to 16 residues. Germline V lookup: CDR1 SGHTA, CDR2 FQGTGA. CDR3 DNA: TGTGCCAGCAGCCTTCTTGGGGGAGGGGTCGGCAATGAGCAGTTCTTC. Translating it yields CASSLLGGGVGNEQFF.

The genes are TRBV18 and TRBJ2-7, with 9 bases aligning to TRBD1. CDR1 and CDR2 from the germline V gene are KGHSH and LQKENI. Trimming removed 3 bases from V and 3 bases from J; junction bases left unmatched: 6. The CDR3 length is 15 residues. CDR3 nucleotide sequence: TGTGCCAGCTCACCCGGACAGGGGACCCTCTACGAGCAGTACTTC. It is translated as CASSPGQGTLYEQYF.

V usage is TRBV5-1 and J usage is TRBJ1-2, with 7 positions matching TRBD1. The V segment lost 4 bases and the J segment 2 bases; nucleotides outside the gene matches: 5. Germline V gene data show CDR1 as SGHRS and CDR2 as YFSETQ. The CDR3 length is 14 residues. As DNA, the CDR3 is TGCGCCAGCAGCCTTGGACAGGTCAACTATGGCTACACCTTC. It is translated as CASSLGQVNYGYTF.

The genes are TRBV2 and TRBJ2-7; possible D gene TRBD1, 8 bases. V lost 6 bases, J lost 2 bases, and 14 bases lay in between. Germline CDR1 is SNHLY and CDR2 is FYNNEI. CDR3 length equals 14 residues. This chain's CDR3 is CASRLTGGAYEQYF. The CDR3 DNA follows: TGTGCCAGCAGGCTAACAGGGGGGGCCTACGAGCAGTACTTC. Supplemented by reference TRBV2 and TRBJ2-7, the full variable domain reads EPEVTQTPSHQVTQMGQEVILRCVPISNHLYFYWYRQILGQKVEFLVSFYNNEISEKSEIFDDQFSVERPDGSNFTLKIRSTKLEDSAMYFCASRLTGGAYEQYFGPGTRLTVT.

This clone was counted a few times. V gene TRBV28 combines with J gene TRBJ2-3; 10 nucleotides line up with TRBD1. V was pared by 5 bases and J by 1 base, with 3 bases of the junction left unmatched. The CDR3 spans 15 residues. CDR1 and CDR2 (germline): MDHEN, SYDVKM. CDR3 in DNA: TGTGCCAGCAGTCTGGGGACAGGGGGCACAGATACGCAGTATTTT. It translates to CASSLGTGGTDTQYF.

The chain employs TRBV6-1 and TRBJ1-2, with a possible D match to TRBD1 (5 bases). The CDR3 is 14 amino acids. V dropped 1 base and J dropped 2 bases, with 8 bases sitting between them. Germline V gene data show CDR1 as MNHNS and CDR2 as SASEGT. CDR3 in amino acids: CASSEEQGNYGYTF. CDR3 coding DNA: TGTGCCAGCAGTGAAGAGCAGGGAAACTATGGCTACACCTTC.

J is TRBJ1-5 and V is TRBV6-5, with 9 bases fitting TRBD1. With V trimmed by 5 bases and J by 5 bases, 1 base remained unmatched. Per germline, CDR1 MNHEY and CDR2 SVGAGI. The CDR3 runs 13 residues. The CDR3 loop is CASSRDRDQPQHF. The DNA for the CDR3 is TGTGCCAGCAGTCGGGACAGGGATCAGCCCCAGCATTTT.

The chain is built from TRBV7-9 and TRBJ2-4, with a possible D match to TRBD2 (6 bases). From germline, CDR1 is SEHNR and CDR2 FQNEAQ (reference sequence). V was clipped by 1 base and J by 2 bases, with 12 bases between them. The CDR3 contains 16 residues. CDR3 region: CASSLGEENSKNIQYF. The DNA of the CDR3 is TGTGCCAGCAGCTTAGGGGAGGAAAACTCCAAAAACATTCAGTACTTC.

This CDR3 is CASSLGGAAYEQYF. The CDR3, as DNA: TGTGCCAGCAGCTTAGGTGGGGCGGCCTACGAGCAGTACTTC. The rearrangement uses TRBV7-2 and TRBJ2-7; possible D gene TRBD1, 5 bases. V lost 1 base to trimming and J lost 2 bases, with 9 bases between them. Germline V gene sequence: CDR1 SGHTA, CDR2 FQGNSA. The CDR3 loop spans 14 amino acids.

V is TRBV18 and J is TRBJ1-2; 9 nucleotides match TRBD1. The J segment lost 3 bases and the V segment lost 5 bases, leaving 4 bases of the junction unmatched. Looked up from germline, CDR1 is KGHSH and CDR2 is LQKENI. The CDR3 contains 14 residues. DNA of the CDR3: TGTGCCAGCTCATTGGACAGGGGAGACTATGGCTACACCTTC. Translated, it gives CASSLDRGDYGYTF.

The chain employs TRBV20-1 and TRBJ2-3; 7 positions agree with TRBD1. Per the germline V gene, CDR1 is DFQATT and CDR2 is SNEGSKA (reference sequence). The CDR3 contains 15 residues. The V segment lost 4 bases and the J segment 3 bases; nucleotides outside the gene matches: 10. The CDR3 loop is CSAIEDRWRTDTQYF. In nucleotides, the CDR3 is TGCAGTGCTATTGAGGACAGGTGGAGAACAGATACGCAGTATTTT.